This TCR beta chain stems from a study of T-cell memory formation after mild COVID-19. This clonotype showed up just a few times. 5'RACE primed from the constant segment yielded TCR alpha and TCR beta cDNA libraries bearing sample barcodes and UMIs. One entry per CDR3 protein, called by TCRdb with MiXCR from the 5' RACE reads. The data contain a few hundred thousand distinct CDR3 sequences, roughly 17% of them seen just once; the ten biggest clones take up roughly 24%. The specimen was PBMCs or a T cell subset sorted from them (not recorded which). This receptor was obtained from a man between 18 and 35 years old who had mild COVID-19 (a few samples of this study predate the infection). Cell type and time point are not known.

The chain's CDR3 is CASSRRQGSTGELFF. The CDR3 nucleotides read TGTGCCAGCAGTCGCAGACAGGGAAGCACCGGGGAGCTGTTTTTT. This chain connects TRBV6-2 or TRBV6-3 to TRBJ2-2; 7 nucleotides align to TRBD1. CDR3 size: 15 residues. Trimming cost V 5 bases and J 4 bases; bases outside gene matches: 7. Germline lookup yields CDR1 MNHEY and CDR2 SVGEGT.